These 21 T cell receptor beta chains originate from one sample sequenced in a study of graft-versus-host responses after intestinal transplantation. Produced via immunoSEQ multiplex PCR; TCRdb's table is partial and in-frame only. The profile shows about 78,000 clones, around 87% of them singletons. Their antigens remain unidentified. This sample comprised unstimulated CD8+ T cells sorted from spleen or lymph node cells, obtained before transplant. The receptors here all came from a human donor who was the organ donor for an intestinal transplant.

This chain connects TRBV28 to TRBJ1-2; D remains unclear. The CDR3 is 12 amino acids. Trimming left V 2 bases short and J 7 bases short, with 8 bases between. Germline assignment: CDR1 MDHEN and CDR2 SYDVKM. In DNA form, the CDR3 reads TGTGCCAGCAGTTTAACCAGAGCTGGCTACACCTTC. The encoded protein is CASSLTRAGYTF.

The CDR3 protein is CASSQSVNQPQHF. CDR3 coding DNA: TGCGCCAGCAGCCAGTCTGTTAATCAGCCCCAGCATTTT. The chain couples TRBV4-1 to TRBJ1-5; no clear D. Trimming cost V 3 bases and J 4 bases, with 7 bases left between them. Per germline, CDR1 MGHRA and CDR2 YSYEKL. The CDR3 runs 13 residues.

This chain joins TRBV5-4 and TRBJ2-5, with 7 bases aligning to TRBD1. V lost 4 bases, J lost 1 base, and 1 base stayed unmatched. The length of the CDR3 is 13 residues. Per the germline V gene, CDR1 is SGHNT and CDR2 is YYREEE (reference sequence). The CDR3 coding sequence is TGTGCCAGCAGCAGGGACAGCCAAGAGACCCAGTACTTC. Protein product: CASSRDSQETQYF. Full variable domain (outside the CDR3, taken from reference TRBV5-4 and TRBJ2-5): ETGVTQSPTHLIKTRGQQVTLRCSSQSGHNTVSWYQQALGQGPQFIFQYYREEENGRGNFPPRFSGLQFPNYSSELNVNALELDDSALYLCASSRDSQETQYFGPGTRLLVL.

This clone appeared once. This rearrangement joins TRBV28 to TRBJ2-3; the D gene could be TRBD1 or TRBD2 (6 bases each). The CDR3 runs to 16 residues. Trimming removed 4 bases at V and 7 bases at J, with 21 bases between. Germline assignment: CDR1 MDHEN and CDR2 SYDVKM. The CDR3 coding sequence is TGTGCCAGCAGTTCATATGAGGGGGGAGGAATCTATACGCAGTATTTT. It encodes CASSSYEGGGIYTQYF.

The gene calls are TRBV7-2 and TRBJ2-1, with unresolved D. V was trimmed by 2 bases and J by 1 base, leaving 3 bases between them. Germline CDR1 reads SGHTA; CDR2 reads FQGNSA. This CDR3 has 13 residues. CDR3 sequence: CASSLRSYNEQFF. The CDR3 region has the DNA TGTGCCAGCAGCTTAAGATCCTACAATGAGCAGTTCTTC.

The CDR3 reads CASSEGLSEGDTQYF. CDR3 nucleotides: TGTGCCAGCAGTGAAGGACTCTCGGAGGGGGATACGCAGTATTTT. The gene calls are TRBV2 and TRBJ2-3; possibly TRBD2 for D (6 bases). The CDR3 extends over 15 amino acids. CDR1 and CDR2 (germline): SNHLY, FYNNEI. Trimming took off 1 base at V and 6 bases at J, with 14 bases between the two ends. The full variable domain, rest sourced from reference TRBV2 and TRBJ2-3, is EPEVTQTPSHQVTQMGQEVILRCVPISNHLYFYWYRQILGQKVEFLVSFYNNEISEKSEIFDDQFSVERPDGSNFTLKIRSTKLEDSAMYFCASSEGLSEGDTQYFGPGTRLTVL.

The V gene is TRBV5-1, the J gene TRBJ1-6; TRBD1 aligns across 7 bases. Losses at the gene ends were 2 bases for V and 4 bases for J; bases not matched to a gene: 6. Germline V lookup: CDR1 SGHRS, CDR2 YFSETQ. The CDR3 extends over 16 amino acids. The CDR3 nucleotides read TGCGCCAGCAGCTTAGGGAGGGACAGTTATAATTCACCCCTCCACTTT. As protein: CASSLGRDSYNSPLHF.

V and J are TRBV11-2 and TRBJ2-2; D remains unclear. The CDR3 consists of 11 residues. From germline, CDR1 is SGHAT and CDR2 FQNNGV. The V gene lost 7 bases and the J gene lost 3 bases, with 3 bases spanning the gap. The CDR3 sequence: CASKDTGELFF. For the CDR3, the DNA is TGTGCCAGCAAAGACACCGGGGAGCTGTTTTTT.

This chain links TRBV4-1 with TRBJ2-1; D uncertain. V lost 2 bases to trimming and J lost 4 bases, with 6 bases between them. The CDR3 sequence is 13 residues long. Germline V gives CDR1 MGHRA, CDR2 YSYEKL. CDR3: CASSQSSYNEQFF. DNA of the CDR3: TGCGCCAGCAGCCAATCTAGTTACAATGAGCAGTTCTTC.

This sequence joins TRBV6-5 and TRBJ1-2; the D is unclear. The germline CDR1 and CDR2 sequences are MNHEY and SVGAGI. The CDR3 length is 13 residues. The germline V and J ends were trimmed by 2 bases and 7 bases, with 11 bases remaining between them. CDR3 amino acids: CASSYGSGSGYTF. The CDR3 DNA reads TGTGCCAGCAGTTACGGGTCGGGGTCTGGCTACACCTTC.

This clone turned up a few times. V is TRBV10-1 and J is TRBJ2-7; TRBD2 agrees at 11 bases. The germline V gene encodes CDR1 WNHNN and CDR2 SYGVQD (reference sequence). The trim removed 0 bases at V and 3 bases at J, leaving 1 base unmatched. This CDR3 has 15 residues. The CDR3 nucleotides read TGCGCCAGCAGTGAGTCTACTAGCGGGGGCTACGAGCAGTACTTC. Translation: CASSESTSGGYEQYF.

This chain uses TRBV5-6 with TRBJ2-7; the match to TRBD1 covers 7 bases. The V gene's germline CDR1 is SGHDT and CDR2 YYEEEE. Trimming at V came to 0 bases and at J to 2 bases, leaving 14 bases not matched to a gene. This CDR3 region has 18 residues. CDR3 loop: CASSLGALTPQGTYEQYF. The CDR3 DNA sequence: TGTGCCAGCAGCTTGGGGGCCCTTACCCCACAGGGGACCTACGAGCAGTACTTC. The variable domain in full, completed from reference TRBV5-6 and TRBJ2-7, reads DAGVTQSPTHLIKTRGQQVTLRCSPKSGHDTVSWYQQALGQGPQFIFQYYEEEERQRGNFPDRFSGHQFPNYSSELNVNALLLGDSALYLCASSLGALTPQGTYEQYFGPGTRLTVT.

The chain is built from TRBV7-9 and TRBJ2-1; TRBD1 or TRBD2 may be the D gene (5 bases each). This CDR3 comprises 13 residues. The germline V gene has CDR1 SEHNR and CDR2 FQNEAQ (reference sequence). Trimming took 1 base from V and 10 from J, leaving 11 bases between them. The CDR3 here is CASSLGTGGEQFF. CDR3 DNA sequence: TGTGCCAGCAGCTTAGGAACAGGCGGGGAGCAGTTCTTC.

This clone was picked up a small number of times. This clone may be a read error of a much larger clone one base away. Other nucleotide sequences from this sample produce the same CDR3. The V and J genes are TRBV6-4 and TRBJ2-3; 11 bases align to TRBD2. CDR3 size: 14 residues. Looked up from germline, CDR1 is MRHNA and CDR2 is SNTAGT. J gave up 3 bases and V 4 bases, and 0 bases lay outside the gene matches. In nucleotides, the CDR3 is TGTGCCAGCAGTGGGACTAGCGGGACAGATACGCAGTATTTT. It is translated as CASSGTSGTDTQYF.

V is TRBV6-6 and J is TRBJ2-5; the match to TRBD1 covers 9 bases. There are 15 residues in the CDR3. J was trimmed by 5 bases and V by 6 bases; bases with no gene match: 10. Germline V gene lookup returns CDR1 MNHNY and CDR2 SVGAGI (reference sequence). The CDR3 DNA reads TGTGCCAGCAGCGCATACAGGGGGCCGGAGGAGACCCAGTACTTC. Residues: CASSAYRGPEETQYF.

This clone was seen more than once but under ten times. The chain joins TRBV10-2 to TRBJ2-1; 14 bases align to TRBD2. The ends lost 8 bases at V and 4 bases at J; junction bases unmatched: 10. The CDR3 loop spans 17 amino acids. The germline gives CDR1 WSHSY, CDR2 SAAADI. As DNA, the CDR3 is TGCGCCAGCTTAGGACTAGCGGGGGGTCTCGCGTACAATGAGCAGTTCTTC. This gives the protein CASLGLAGGLAYNEQFF.

This clone appeared once. The chain is built from TRBV2 and TRBJ1-4; D is unclear. Trimming left V 1 base short and J 7 bases short, with 13 bases between. The CDR3 has 15 amino acids. CDR1 and CDR2 from the germline V gene are SNHLY and FYNNEI. CDR3 loop: CASSEVVGLGEKLFF. The DNA of the CDR3 is TGTGCCAGCAGTGAAGTGGTAGGGTTGGGTGAAAAACTGTTTTTT.

V is TRBV25-1 and J is TRBJ1-6; D gene ambiguous. Trimming pared 1 base from V and 9 bases from J, leaving 19 bases between. The V gene's germline CDR1 is MGHDK and CDR2 SYGVNS. The CDR3 sequence is 17 residues long. CDR3 nucleotide sequence: TGTGCCAGCAGTGAATTTCTAGGTTCCAATATGGGTTCACCCCTCCACTTT. It yields the protein CASSEFLGSNMGSPLHF.

A single count supports this clone. The rearrangement links TRBV5-1 to TRBJ1-1; 8 bases fit TRBD1. There are 14 residues in the CDR3. Germline assignment: CDR1 SGHRS and CDR2 YFSETQ. V dropped 4 bases and J dropped 6; count of bases not matched to a gene: 8. This CDR3 is CASSQGQGFSEAFF. CDR3 sequence (DNA): TGCGCCAGCAGCCAAGGACAGGGATTCTCTGAAGCTTTCTTT.

In regard to this clone: This likely reflects a read error, since a far larger clone is one base away. Distinct nucleotide sequences in the sample also encode this CDR3. The genes are TRBV27 and TRBJ2-7; unclear D gene. Germline V CDR1 and CDR2: MNHEY, SMNVEV (reference sequence). V lost 8 bases and J lost 4, with 3 bases in between. CDR3 length: 9 residues. CDR3 coding DNA: TGTGCCAGCGGATACGAGCAGTACTTC. The encoded protein is CASGYEQYF.

The chain couples TRBV28 to TRBJ1-1; D uncertain. Between the trimmed V and J ends, which lost 5 bases and 5 bases, there was a span of 15 bases. The CDR3 length is 14 residues. Germline V lookup: CDR1 MDHEN, CDR2 SYDVKM. This CDR3 is CASSRSVSDTEAFF. The DNA of the CDR3 is TGTGCCAGCAGTAGGAGCGTGTCAGATACTGAAGCTTTCTTT.